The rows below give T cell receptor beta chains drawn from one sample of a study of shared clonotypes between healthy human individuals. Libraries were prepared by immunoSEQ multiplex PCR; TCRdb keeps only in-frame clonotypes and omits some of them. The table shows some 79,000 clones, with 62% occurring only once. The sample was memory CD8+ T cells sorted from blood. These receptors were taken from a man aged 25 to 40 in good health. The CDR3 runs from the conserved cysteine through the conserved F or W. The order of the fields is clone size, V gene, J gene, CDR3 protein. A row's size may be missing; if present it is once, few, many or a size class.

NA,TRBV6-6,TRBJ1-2,CASSYPFWGPDGYTF
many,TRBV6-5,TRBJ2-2,CASSYEGLAGTGELFF
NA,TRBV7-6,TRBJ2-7,CASSLGPGQGGFASYEQYF
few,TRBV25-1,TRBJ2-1,CASSTNNEQFF
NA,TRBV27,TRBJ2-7,CASNSGSNYEQYF
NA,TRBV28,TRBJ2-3,CASSSPGTRMLGSDTQYF
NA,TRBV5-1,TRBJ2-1,CASSPIVLAGAYNEQFF
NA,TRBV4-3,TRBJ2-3,CASSQVWQGATDTQYF
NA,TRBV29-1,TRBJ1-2,CSVPADSDYGYTF
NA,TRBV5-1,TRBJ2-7,CASSSRQGNYEQYF
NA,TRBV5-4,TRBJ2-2,CASSYTGTGHTGELFF
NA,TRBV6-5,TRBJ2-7,CATRGTSYEQYF
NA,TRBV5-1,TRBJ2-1,CASSLTSGGYNEQFF
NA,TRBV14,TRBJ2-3,CASSGGDWNTDTQYF
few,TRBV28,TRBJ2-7,CASSLVNYEQYF
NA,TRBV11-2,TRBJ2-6,CASTGGAGANVLTF
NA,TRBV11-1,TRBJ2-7,CASSLGFQGEQYF
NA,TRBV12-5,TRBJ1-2,CASGSPGHTF
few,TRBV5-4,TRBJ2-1,CASSLSALAGWSYNEQFF
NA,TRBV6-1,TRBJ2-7,CASSETGGMKSYEQYF
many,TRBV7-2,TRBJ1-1,CASSLDQGLDTEAFF
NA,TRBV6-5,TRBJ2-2,CASSYGAGEPGELFF
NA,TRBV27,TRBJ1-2,CASASGSGYGYTF
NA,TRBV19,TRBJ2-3,CASSMGADINTDTQYF
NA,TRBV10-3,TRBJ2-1,CAISESVMAATSYNEQFF
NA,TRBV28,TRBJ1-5,CASSLVKGGDQPQHF
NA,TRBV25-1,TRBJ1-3,CASSEDGGNTIYF
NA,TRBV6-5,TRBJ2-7,CASAGPTYEQYF
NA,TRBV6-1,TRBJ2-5,CASRDSRDRGETQYF
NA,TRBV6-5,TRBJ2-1,CASSYSGSGNEQFF
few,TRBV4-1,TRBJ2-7,CASSHQDRGTYEQYF
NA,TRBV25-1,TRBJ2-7,CASSGPLDEGLASYEQYF
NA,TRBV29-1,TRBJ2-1,CSVELAYEQFF
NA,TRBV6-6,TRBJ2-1,CASSPRLEGNEQFF
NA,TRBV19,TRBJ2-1,CASSLGAHPYNEQFF
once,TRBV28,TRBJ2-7,CASSRSYEQYF
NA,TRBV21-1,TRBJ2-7,CASSKAPGGPPNEQYF
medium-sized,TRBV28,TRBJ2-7,CASSSTNGDRAYEQYF
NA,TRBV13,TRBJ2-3,CASSPLAGGPDTQYF
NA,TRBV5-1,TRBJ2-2,CASSQLAGGNTGELFF
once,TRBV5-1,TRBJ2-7,CASSPPRAHGYEQYF
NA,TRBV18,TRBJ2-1,CASSPRGGRDNEQFF
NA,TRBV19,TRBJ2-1,CASSKENYEQFF